This T cell receptor (beta chain) was found in a study of graft-versus-host responses after intestinal transplantation. Overall study: The whole recipient group had anti-thymocyte globulin induction followed by tacrolimus and steroids for about three years.

Trimming took 3 bases from V and 5 from J, leaving 16 bases between them. The length of the CDR3 is 15 residues. Germline V gene sequence: CDR1 SGHTA, CDR2 FQGNSA. Profiled with immunoSEQ multiplex PCR; TCRdb holds only in-frame clones, not every one. The data contain 5,500 to 8,000 clones, around 91% of them singletons. Study-level points and caveats: Detected in recipient marrow were GvH clones, some of which were first observed in ileum or blood. Early post-transplant HvG declines tracked with peak circulating GvH clone levels.

Notes on this clone: Antigen unknown.

The sample here was PBMCs, taken just under 85 days after transplant. J is TRBJ1-1 and V is TRBV7-2; the D gene is possibly TRBD1 (6 bases). The TCR originated in a human patient who received an intestinal transplant, so some T cells may come from the graft donor. Here the CDR3 DNA reads TGTGCCAGCAGCTTGAGGGTGGGGGCAGCGACTGAAGCTTTCTTT. Its protein product is CASSLRVGAATEAFF. Full variable domain (outside the CDR3, taken from reference TRBV7-2 and TRBJ1-1): GAGVSQSPSNKVTEKGKDVELRCDPISGHTALYWYRQSLGQGLEFLIYFQGNSAPDKSGLPSDRFSAERTGGSVSTLTIQRTQQEDSAVYLCASSLRVGAATEAFFGQGTRLTVV.